This passage covers 12 T cell receptor beta chains from one sample sequenced in a study of cytomegalovirus exposure and HLA in healthy donors (dated by TCRdb to about 2017). Libraries were built with the immunoSEQ multiplex PCR assay. For the multiplex PCR, a mixture combining 60 forward primers for TCR Vbeta segments and 13 reverse primers for TCR Jbeta segments was used. Sourced from immuneACCESS, this table was stored by TCRdb with only in-frame sequences that have V and J called. A share of the clones is absent; for the studies checked, an unresolved V gene accounts for under half, and the remainder has no known explanation. This sample gives approximately 180,000 clones in total; about four fifths of them show up just once. Together, the top ten hold about 1% of the sample. The sample comprised PBMCs. Receptor source: a woman aged 40 to 49 in good health and CMV-seronegative.

The chain links TRBV19 to TRBJ2-1; D may be TRBD2 (7 bases). This CDR3 contains 16 residues. V was cut by 4 bases and J by 4 bases, with 17 bases left in between. The germline CDR1 and CDR2 sequences are LNHDA and SQIVND (reference sequence). CDR3 nucleotide sequence: TGTGCCAGTAGTACCCCCCTAGGGGGGGGATACAATGAGCAGTTCTTC. This translates into CASSTPLGGGYNEQFF.

This chain links TRBV27 with TRBJ1-1, with D maybe TRBD1 (6 bases). Looked up from germline, CDR1 is MNHEY and CDR2 is SMNVEV (reference sequence). This CDR3 region has 15 residues. Between the trimmed V and J ends, which lost 6 bases and 3 bases, there was a span of 17 bases. DNA of the CDR3: TGTGCCAGCAGGGTCCCGGGGGGGCCTCACACTGAAGCTTTCTTT. Its protein is CASRVPGGPHTEAFF.

This chain connects TRBV6-6 to TRBJ2-7, with 8 bases aligning to TRBD2. CDR1 MNHNY and CDR2 SVGAGI come from the germline V gene (reference sequence). The CDR3 runs to 13 residues. Trimming removed 7 bases from V and 5 bases from J; junction bases left unmatched: 7. CDR3 nucleotide sequence: TGTGCCAGCACCCGGGGGGGGGCGGACGAGCAGTACGTC. Translation gives CASTRGGADEQYV.

This clone was detected once. The rearrangement links TRBV5-6 to TRBJ2-7; 8 nucleotides match TRBD1. This CDR3 is built from 15 residues. Trimming removed 3 bases from V and 6 bases from J; junction bases left unmatched: 11. Germline V CDR1 and CDR2: SGHDT, YYEEEE. The CDR3 region is CASSSLPTGDAEQYF. CDR3 in DNA: TGTGCCAGCAGCTCCCTCCCGACAGGGGATGCCGAGCAGTACTTC.

The chain employs TRBV5-4 and TRBJ2-1, with 8 nucleotides matching TRBD2. The CDR3 is 16 amino acids. Germline V gene lookup returns CDR1 SGHNT and CDR2 YYREEE (reference sequence). V lost 4 bases and J lost 7; bases outside the gene matches: 13. The CDR3, as DNA: TGTGCCAGCAGCGTTGGGGGGGCGGGAGGTGGTAATGAGCAGTTCTTC. Amino acid sequence: CASSVGGAGGGNEQFF. The full variable domain, completed using reference TRBV5-4 and TRBJ2-1, is ETGVTQSPTHLIKTRGQQVTLRCSSQSGHNTVSWYQQALGQGPQFIFQYYREEENGRGNFPPRFSGLQFPNYSSELNVNALELDDSALYLCASSVGGAGGGNEQFFGPGTRLTVL.

The table lists this clone with a few counts. The genes are TRBV9 and TRBJ2-1; 8 positions agree with TRBD2. Germline assignment: CDR1 SGDLS and CDR2 YYNGEE. This CDR3 has 16 amino acids. V shed 4 bases, J shed 0 bases, and the junction held 6 bases outside the gene matches. In DNA, the CDR3 is TGTGCCAGCAGCTTCCGACTAGCGAGCTCCTACAATGAGCAGTTCTTC. This codes for CASSFRLASSYNEQFF.

V gene TRBV29-1 combines with J gene TRBJ1-1; TRBD1 matches at 10 bases. The V gene's germline CDR1 is SQVTM and CDR2 ANQGSEA. The CDR3 consists of 14 residues. The V and J ends lost 2 bases and 3 bases, in that order; junction bases with no gene match: 3. The CDR3 DNA reads as TGCAGCGTTGAAACTGGGACAGGGGACACTGAAGCTTTCTTT. The encoded protein is CSVETGTGDTEAFF.

The chain joins TRBV11-3 to TRBJ2-3, with D perhaps matching TRBD2 (5 bases). Germline V lookup: CDR1 SGHNT, CDR2 YENEEA. V shed 2 bases and J shed 2 bases, with 14 bases lying between them. The CDR3 covers 16 residues. The CDR3 DNA reads as TGTGCCAGCAGCTTATTTGGGGAGAGGTACACAGATACGCAGTATTTT. Encoded protein: CASSLFGERYTDTQYF.

This clone was picked up one time. CDR3 amino acids: CASSLALDRGNTIYF. CDR3 DNA: TGCGCCAGCAGCTTGGCCTTAGATCGTGGAAACACCATATATTTT. The chain links TRBV5-1 to TRBJ1-3; D uncertain. CDR3 length: 15 amino acids. Per the germline V gene, CDR1 is SGHRS and CDR2 is YFSETQ. Trimming stripped 0 bases from V and 3 bases from J, with 10 bases between.

The table lists this clone with a count of one. The V gene is TRBV9, the J gene TRBJ2-5, with TRBD1 matching over 7 bases. Unmatched junction bases numbered 11, after V lost 5 bases and J lost 4 bases. The CDR3 contains 15 residues. CDR1 is SGDLS, CDR2 YYNGEE, per germline. CDR3 residues: CASSSTLRGRETQYF. Written as DNA, the CDR3 is TGTGCCAGCAGTTCGACCTTGAGGGGGCGAGAGACCCAGTACTTC.

The chain joins TRBV25-1 to TRBJ2-5; TRBD1 might be the D (6 bases). Germline lookup yields CDR1 MGHDK and CDR2 SYGVNS. The CDR3 contains 14 residues. Trimming stripped 4 bases from V and 2 bases from J, with 11 bases between. The CDR3 spells CASSAGTLQETQYF. For the CDR3, the DNA is TGTGCCAGCAGTGCTGGGACACTACAAGAGACCCAGTACTTC.

The rearrangement joins TRBV7-2 to TRBJ1-3; D is unclear. The germline V gene encodes CDR1 SGHTA and CDR2 FQGNSA. V lost 3 bases, J lost 0 bases, and 12 bases lay in between. CDR3 length equals 16 residues. The CDR3 spells CASSFMGRSSGNTIYF. DNA for the CDR3: TGTGCCAGCAGCTTTATGGGTAGGAGCTCTGGAAACACCATATATTTT. The whole variable domain, remainder taken from reference TRBV7-2 and TRBJ1-3, is GAGVSQSPSNKVTEKGKDVELRCDPISGHTALYWYRQSLGQGLEFLIYFQGNSAPDKSGLPSDRFSAERTGGSVSTLTIQRTQQEDSAVYLCASSFMGRSSGNTIYFGEGSWLTVV.